The following is a T cell receptor (beta chain) sequence with its context. The antigen is not known. These data come from a study of naive and memory T cell subsets. Study conclusions and caveats: Clonotypes here are unpaired alpha or beta chain sequences. Especially in CD8 cells, naive repertoires contained a few larger clonotypes, possibly CD45RA-re-expressing memory cells. Over 90% of naive TCR sequences appeared only once, unlike memory subsets.

An equimolar mix of two oligonucleotides served as the beta constant-region primer for TRBC1 and TRBC2. Nested alpha and beta constant-region primers with the SP2 primer drove four PCR rounds on ligated cDNA. From the UMI-ligation and nested PCR reads, TCRdb called clonotypes with MiXCR, one entry per CDR3 protein. The sample comprises approximately 150,000 distinct CDR3 sequences, approximately 18% of which are singletons, and more than 0.6% rests with the top ten. Input material: naive CD8+ T cells from blood. The TCR sequence derives from a human donor in good health.

The CDR3 DNA is TGTGCCAGCAGTTACACCTTTGACAGGGAGAATCAGCCCCAGCATTTT. Its translation: CASSYTFDRENQPQHF. The genes are TRBV6-6 and TRBJ1-5; 7 bases agree with TRBD1. The CDR3 has 16 amino acids. From germline, CDR1 is MNHNY and CDR2 SVGAGI (reference sequence). Trimming cost V 2 bases and J 4 bases; bases outside gene matches: 8.